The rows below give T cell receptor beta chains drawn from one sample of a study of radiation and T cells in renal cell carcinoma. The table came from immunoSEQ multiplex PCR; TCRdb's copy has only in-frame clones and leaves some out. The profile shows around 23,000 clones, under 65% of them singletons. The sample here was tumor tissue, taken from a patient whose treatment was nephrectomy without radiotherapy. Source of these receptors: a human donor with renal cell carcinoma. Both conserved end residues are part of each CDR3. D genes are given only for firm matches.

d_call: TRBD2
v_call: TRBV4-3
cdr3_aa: CASSQAQRRGGVGDTQYF

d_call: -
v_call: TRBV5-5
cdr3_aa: CASSSSGPQGYGYTF

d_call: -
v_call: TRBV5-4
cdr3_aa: CASSLGGNTDTQYF

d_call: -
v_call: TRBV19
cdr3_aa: CASSIGRVLGLDGYTF

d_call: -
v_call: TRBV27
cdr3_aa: CASSSRSDGTYEQYF

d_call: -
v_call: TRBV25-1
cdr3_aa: CASSEIHGASLNTDTQYF

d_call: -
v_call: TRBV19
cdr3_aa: CASSIDATGTGSPLHF

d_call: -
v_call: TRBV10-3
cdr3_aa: CAISESRGGNQPQHF

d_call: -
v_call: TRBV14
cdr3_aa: CASSQVRGEKAFF

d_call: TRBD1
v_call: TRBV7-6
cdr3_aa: CASSQGTDSNQPQHF

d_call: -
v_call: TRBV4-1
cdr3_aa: CASSQDQGNIQYF

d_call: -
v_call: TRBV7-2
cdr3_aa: CASSLGRAIGGYGYTF

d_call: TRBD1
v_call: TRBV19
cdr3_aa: CASTRQGSRNTGELFF

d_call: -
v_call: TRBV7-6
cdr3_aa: CASSLWWGTSYEQYF

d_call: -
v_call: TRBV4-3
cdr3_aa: CASSQGPGGGYGYTF

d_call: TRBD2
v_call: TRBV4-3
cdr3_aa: CASSQVLRGGVTGELFF

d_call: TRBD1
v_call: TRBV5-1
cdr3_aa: CASSLGQGRNEQFF

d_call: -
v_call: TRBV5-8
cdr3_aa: CASRPYRGATGELFF

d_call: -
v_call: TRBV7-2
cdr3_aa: CASSTSNYGYTF

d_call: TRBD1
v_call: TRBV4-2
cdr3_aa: CASSSSTGGRGTGELFF

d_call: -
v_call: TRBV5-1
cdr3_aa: CASSLEPSSGNTIYF

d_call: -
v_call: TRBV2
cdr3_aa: CASDSGYTEAFF

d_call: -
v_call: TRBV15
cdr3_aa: CATSREQGNNQPQHF

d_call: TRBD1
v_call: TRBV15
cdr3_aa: CATSRPGQGDFGQFF

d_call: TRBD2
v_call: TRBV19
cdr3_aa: CASSIATSGGPYQETQYF

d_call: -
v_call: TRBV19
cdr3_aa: CASSTRQSQGGYTF

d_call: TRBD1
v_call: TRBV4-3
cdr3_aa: CASSQGQGTYGYTF

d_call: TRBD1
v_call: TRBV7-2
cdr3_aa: CASSLQPGGSGNTIYF

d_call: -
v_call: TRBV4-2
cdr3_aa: CASSTLDRNNQPQHF

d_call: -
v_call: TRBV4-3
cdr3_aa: CASSQAQGWAEKLFF

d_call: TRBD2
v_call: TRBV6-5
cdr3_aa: CASSYSGTSLFHEQYF

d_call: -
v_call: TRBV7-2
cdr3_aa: CASSARWGADGYTF

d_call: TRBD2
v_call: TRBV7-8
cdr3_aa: CASSYPYGTSGGDQETQYF

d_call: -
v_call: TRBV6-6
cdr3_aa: CASSHLANEQFF

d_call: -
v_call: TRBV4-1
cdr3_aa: CASSQDEAGGYNEQFF

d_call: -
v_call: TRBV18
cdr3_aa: CASSPRGTYEQYF

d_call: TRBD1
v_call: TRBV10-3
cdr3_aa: CAIRPGTGEGELFF

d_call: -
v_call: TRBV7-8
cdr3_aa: CASSFIRGTEAFF